The subject of this entry is one T cell receptor (beta chain). Its cognate antigen has yet to be identified. Base qualities are missing; no much larger clone stands one base away. This record comes from a study of shared clonotypes between healthy human individuals (TCRdb year 2020). Concerning the study at large: Three men and two women, aged 18 to 49 years, made up the cohort. Per donor, leukapheresis produced somewhere between about 0.94 and 9.5 billion PBMCs. For each donor, CD4 naive and CD4 memory were each run on three plates, CD8 naive on two plates, and CD8 memory on one plate. To increase sequencing depth and limit assay-specific biases, different laboratories used diverse techniques to prepare libraries and sequence TCR repertoires. To estimate repertoire size and how much clonotype sharing occurs between individuals, the study deeply sequenced the blood TCR repertoires of several healthy adults. General findings and caveats noted by the study authors: Rarefaction of sorted-subset datasets indicated incomplete sequencing despite the large sequencing depth. Sampling was restricted to blood, and TCR repertoires in tissues likely differ from the TCR repertoires found in blood. Because the study included a small number of donors, the genetic and exposure-history diversity represented was limited. Compared with non-shared clonotypes, the clonotypes found in all four sorted-subset donors had higher generation probabilities. Pairwise subsampling led to the expectation that sequencing depth would affect the degree of clonotype sharing among donors. Estimated clonotype richness was generally larger for naive than for memory subsets. Approximately 5% of naive CD4, 3.5% of naive CD8, 2.3% of memory CD4, and 0.4% of memory CD8 clonotypes were shared across several donors.

CD8 naive samples consisted of CD45RO-negative cells that were positively selected for CCR7, yielding a CD45RA+CCR7+ population without TemRA cells. The donors were healthy, HIV-negative adults with no recently reported acute infections or vaccinations. Every donor was a Caucasian adult residing in Nashville, Tennessee, USA. Blood was obtained by leukapheresis, after which PBMCs were separated by Ficoll-Histopaque density gradient centrifugation and cryopreserved in liquid nitrogen vapor phase. Purity and quantity of every magnetically sorted T cell population were checked by analytical flow cytometry. Each sorted fraction had its genomic DNA isolated and then quantified by UV absorbance on a Nanodrop 2000c. TCR CDR3 regions were amplified from genomic DNA by multiplex PCR using the deep immunoSEQ assay. Extracted genomic DNA from each cell subset was spread evenly across all wells of several immunoSEQ 96-well plates, with each plate serving as a replicate. Each replicate PCR for sorted subsets received approximately 200 ng genomic DNA, equal to roughly 29,000 T cell genomes. The purified libraries were quantified using a Qubit 3.0 fluorometer, sized with a Bioanalyzer 2100, and then quantified again using the KAPA Library Quantification kit. Every immunoSEQ 96-well plate was sequenced on a dedicated single-read 150-cycle Illumina NextSeq 550 flow cell. As for how the authors treated the data: The immunoSEQ output contained only junctional sequences without quality scores, so filtering could not match that applied to full-length reads. To assign V/J genes and CDR3, sequences were annotated against IMGT germline references using PyIR, a Python wrapper for IgBLAST v1.9. Reads were filtered out if the reads had weak V/J assignments (E-value above 1e-6), no CDR3, stop codons, out-of-frame junctions, or ambiguous translated residues. V3J clonotypes were defined as sequences sharing an identical inferred V gene, J gene, and CDR3 amino acid sequence. Percentage overlap between repertoires was computed as shared unique clonotypes divided by the size of the smaller repertoire. RTK rarefaction, the Chao1 estimator, and Recon v2.1 estimates of unobserved clonotypes were used to assess repertoire richness. Generation probabilities for all TCRbeta clonotypes obtained by the gDNA method from several donors were computed using OLGA. Sourced from immuneACCESS, this table was stored by TCRdb with only in-frame sequences that have V and J called. A share of the clones is absent; for the studies checked, an unresolved V gene accounts for under half, and the remainder has no known explanation. For V, J and clone size, that table is used; D and trimming come from the DNA. This sample is represented by fewer than 800,000 clones; 92% of them were singletons. Of the sample, 24% is held by the ten largest clones.

The CDR3 measures 12 amino acids from cysteine to phenylalanine. Only the CDR3 portion is preserved as DNA: 36 bases, with reading frame beginning at the first base. From the germline V gene (reference sequence), CDR1 is MNHNY and CDR2 is SVGAGI. Trimming at the junction amounts to 4 bases on V and 10 bases on J, and the germline ends lie 11 bases apart. This chain is built from TRBV6-6 and TRBJ2-1, with no confident D gene call. The sequencing sample was made of naive CD8+ T cells sorted from blood. In light of the paper, this sample's cell subset or site label describes: CD45RA+CCR7+. This clonotype was obtained from a man between 25 and 39 years old in good health. The CDR3 has the sequence CASSFNGVEQFF. The nucleotides read TGTGCCAGCAGTTTTAATGGAGTAGAGCAGTTCTTC.